The text below deals with one T cell receptor beta chain. What it binds is unknown. Starting material for each TCR library was around 3,600 ng of total RNA. The template-switching step introduced UMIs that carried a 6-nucleotide sample barcode. Following a re-call of the 5' RACE reads, TCRdb has one entry per CDR3 protein and lacks DNA. In total, the table holds about 200,000 distinct CDR3 sequences. This entry is derived from a study of monozygotic twins with inflammatory bowel disease. CDR3 size: 18 residues. The V gene's germline CDR1 is SGHRS and CDR2 YFSETQ. General study points: Telling apart the different T cell subtypes was not possible.

The sample consisted of blood. The chain employs TRBV5-1 and TRBJ2-3; the D gene TCRdb calls, TRBD2, cannot be checked with no DNA. The clonotype originates from a human donor with ulcerative colitis or Crohn's disease, or a healthy co-twin of an affected twin (not recorded which). This chain's CDR3 is CASSLGPLAGGSTDTQYF. Supplemented by reference TRBV5-1 and TRBJ2-3, the full variable domain reads KAGVTQTPRYLIKTRGQQVTLSCSPISGHRSVSWYQQTPGQGLQFLFEYFSETQRNKGNFPGRFSGRQFSNSRSEMNVSTLELGDSALYLCASSLGPLAGGSTDTQYFGPGTRLTVL.